Each of the 30 T cell receptor beta chains below was sequenced from the same sample in a study of T cells in Graves' hyperthyroidism and ophthalmopathy. Amplification of TCR beta CDR3 regions used RNA as the template. HTBI primers were the set used in a first-round RT-PCR of the TCR CDR3. In TCRdb, the multiplex PCR reads were re-called with MiXCR into one record per CDR3 protein. The sample has 250,000 or so distinct CDR3 sequences, roughly 15% seen once. Sequenced sample: blood. The receptors stem from a woman aged 18-29 years with Graves' ophthalmopathy.

This clonotype turned up a few times. At one end, the junction sequence differs from germline, possibly due to a read error. The chain has TRBV4-2 and TRBJ1-1; perhaps TRBD1 as D (5 bases). The CDR3 is made up of 13 amino acids. The germline gives CDR1 LGHNA, CDR2 YNFKEQ. The CDR3 region is CASSQAGNPEAFF. The CDR3 DNA reads TGTGCCAGCAGCCAAGCAGGGAACCCTGAAGCTTTCTTT.

This clonotype was recorded many times. J is TRBJ2-2 and V is TRBV11-2; D gene ambiguous. Trimming cost V 5 bases and J 6 bases, with 13 bases left between them. CDR3 length: 14 residues. Germline CDR1 and CDR2: SGHAT and FQNNGV. DNA of the CDR3: TGTGCCAGCAGCCCGATATCCTGGGCCGGGGAGCTGTTTTTT. Translation gives CASSPISWAGELFF.

This clonotype was counted only a few times. This chain connects TRBV6-4 to TRBJ2-7, with TRBD2 matching over 7 bases. CDR3 length: 12 residues. Trimming took 5 bases from V and 7 from J; bases not matched to a gene: 5. CDR1 is MRHNA and CDR2 is SNTAGT in the germline V gene. The CDR3 coding sequence is TGTGCCAGCAGTTGGGGGGGGGAAGAGCAGTACTTC. Encoded protein: CASSWGGEEQYF.

At least ten counts were recorded for this clonotype. This rearrangement joins TRBV12-3 or TRBV12-4 to TRBJ1-1, with 8 bases lining up with TRBD1. The V gene end was trimmed by 3 bases and the J gene end by 0 bases; junction bases not matched to a gene: 3. The CDR3 extends over 15 amino acids. The CDR3 here is CASSLWDRLNTEAFF. The CDR3, as DNA: TGTGCCAGCAGTTTGTGGGACAGGTTGAACACTGAAGCTTTCTTT.

This clonotype was picked up many times. The chain combines TRBV9 with TRBJ2-5, with TRBD2 as a possible D gene (6 bases). Germline V gene sequence: CDR1 SGDLS, CDR2 YYNGEE. The CDR3 has 13 amino acids. Trimming pared 4 bases from V and 4 bases from J, leaving 11 bases between. CDR3 sequence: CASSPVGLETQYF. CDR3 DNA sequence: TGTGCCAGCAGCCCCGTGGGACTAGAGACCCAGTACTTC.

V usage is TRBV5-4 and J usage is TRBJ2-7; D is possibly TRBD1 (6 bases). V was trimmed by 4 bases and J by 5 bases, leaving 13 bases between them. Germline V gives CDR1 SGHNT, CDR2 YYREEE (reference sequence). This CDR3 spans 13 amino acids. CDR3 sequence reads: CASSAGGAHEQYF. The CDR3 nucleotides read TGTGCCAGCAGCGCTGGGGGCGCCCACGAGCAGTACTTC.

This clonotype has at least ten counts. The chain couples TRBV7-9 to TRBJ2-2; 12 nucleotides line up with TRBD1. Germline V CDR1 and CDR2: SEHNR, FQNEAQ (reference sequence). Trimming took 5 bases from V and 7 from J; bases not matched to a gene: 5. The CDR3 consists of 15 residues. The CDR3: CASSKGQGANGELFF. The CDR3 DNA sequence: TGTGCCAGCAGCAAGGGACAGGGGGCGAACGGGGAGCTGTTTTTT.

In its sample, this clonotype was seen many times. The chain recombines TRBV20-1 with TRBJ1-1, with unresolved D. CDR1 is DFQATT and CDR2 is SNEGSKA in the germline V gene (reference sequence). Between the trimmed V and J ends, which lost 1 base and 7 bases, there was a span of 13 bases. CDR3 length: 13 residues. The chain's CDR3 is CSARAETKLEAFF. The CDR3 DNA is TGCAGTGCTAGAGCCGAGACAAAGCTTGAAGCTTTCTTT.

Ten or more counts support this clonotype. The chain combines TRBV4-1 with TRBJ2-1, with 11 bases aligning to TRBD2. Losses at the gene ends were 4 bases for V and 7 bases for J; bases not matched to a gene: 9. Germline CDR1 is MGHRA and CDR2 is YSYEKL. This CDR3 is built from 16 residues. The CDR3 DNA reads TGCGCCAGCAGCCTTAGCGGGAGGGCCAATTCAAATGAGCAGTTCTTC. The encoded protein is CASSLSGRANSNEQFF.

The table lists this clonotype with many counts. V and J are TRBV7-3 and TRBJ2-1; TRBD1 agrees at 8 bases. Germline V gene sequence: CDR1 SGHTA, CDR2 FQGTGA. After removal of 2 bases from V and 6 bases from J, the junction contained 6 bases not matched to a gene. This CDR3 is 15 amino acids long. This CDR3 reads CASSLGQGAGNEQFF. DNA of the CDR3: TGTGCCAGCAGCTTAGGGCAGGGGGCTGGCAATGAGCAGTTCTTC. The full variable domain, in which reference TRBV7-3 and TRBJ2-1 provide the parts outside the CDR3, is GAGVSQTPSNKVTEKGKYVELRCDPISGHTALYWYRQSLGQGPEFLIYFQGTGAADDSGLPNDRFFAVRPEGSVSTLKIQRTERGDSAVYLCASSLGQGAGNEQFFGPGTRLTVL.

This clonotype was observed at least ten times. CDR3 coding DNA: TGTGCCAGCAGCCCCTTGGGCTACGAGCAGTACTTC. This codes for CASSPLGYEQYF. V is TRBV12-3 or TRBV12-4 and J is TRBJ2-7; D unclear. The CDR3 spans 12 residues. The ends were cut back, 6 bases at V and 3 bases at J, with 9 bases in the middle.

In this sample, this clonotype turned up a few times. V gene TRBV5-5 combines with J gene TRBJ2-7; D possibly uses TRBD1 or TRBD2 (5 bases each). Trimming left V 0 bases short and J 5 bases short, with 15 bases between. The CDR3 loop spans 15 amino acids. From germline, CDR1 is SGHKS and CDR2 YYEKEE (reference sequence). This chain's CDR3 is CASSLGPGPGNEQYF. CDR3 coding DNA: TGTGCCAGCAGCTTGGGCCCGGGGCCGGGAAACGAGCAGTACTTC.

This clonotype was seen ten or more times. The chain links TRBV7-9 to TRBJ2-3; 7 bases line up with TRBD2. CDR1 is SEHNR, CDR2 FQNEAQ, per germline (reference sequence). This CDR3 comprises 13 residues. The V gene end was trimmed by 5 bases and the J gene end by 4 bases; junction bases not matched to a gene: 3. The CDR3 spells CASSAGAPDTQYF. For the CDR3, the DNA is TGTGCCAGCAGCGCGGGAGCCCCAGATACGCAGTATTTT.

The rearrangement joins TRBV20-1 to TRBJ1-5, with a weak D call TRBD1 (6 bases). V gave up 6 bases and J gave up 3 bases, with 15 bases separating them. The CDR3 loop spans 14 amino acids. Germline-derived CDR1 and CDR2 are DFQATT and SNEGSKA (reference sequence). The CDR3 DNA sequence: TGCAGTGCGACTAACCGGGACACCAATCAGCCCCAGCATTTT. Protein sequence: CSATNRDTNQPQHF.

V usage is TRBV4-3 and J usage is TRBJ2-3; 8 nucleotides agree with TRBD2. CDR1 and CDR2 (germline): LGHNA, YSLEER. J lost 6 bases, V lost 6 bases, and 14 bases had no gene match. The CDR3 consists of 16 residues. The DNA of the CDR3 is TGCGCCAGCAGGAAAAGTACTCTAGCGGGTGCGGATACGCAGTATTTT. Protein product: CASRKSTLAGADTQYF.

This clonotype was seen ten or more times. V and J are TRBV20-1 and TRBJ2-5; D is unresolved. The CDR3 length is 11 residues. From germline, CDR1 is DFQATT and CDR2 SNEGSKA (reference sequence). V dropped 1 base and J dropped 7 bases, with 7 bases sitting between them. CDR3 region: CSARVRATQYF. The CDR3 bases are TGCAGTGCTAGAGTAAGGGCGACCCAGTACTTC.

In its sample, this clonotype was seen a few times. This sequence joins TRBV6-2 or TRBV6-3 and TRBJ2-7; D ambiguous. With 2 bases removed from V and 6 bases from J, the gap between germline ends came to 5 bases. The CDR3 is made up of 11 amino acids. The germline CDR1 and CDR2 sequences are MNHEY and SVGEGT. The CDR3 sequence: CASSYRFEQYF. As DNA, the CDR3 is TGTGCCAGCAGTTACAGGTTCGAGCAGTACTTC.

This clonotype was detected only a few times. The V gene is TRBV11-2, the J gene TRBJ2-1; D possibly uses TRBD1 or TRBD2 (5 bases each). Germline V gene data show CDR1 as SGHAT and CDR2 as FQNNGV. This CDR3 comprises 14 residues. V lost 5 bases to trimming and J lost 5 bases, with 13 bases between them. The CDR3 region is CASSAGTYNNEQFF. The CDR3 DNA is TGTGCCAGCAGCGCCGGGACCTATAACAATGAGCAGTTCTTC.

This clonotype came up many times. The rearrangement joins TRBV7-9 to TRBJ2-7; the D gene is possibly TRBD2 (6 bases). Trimming stripped 5 bases from V and 4 bases from J, with 18 bases between. The CDR3 has 15 amino acids. Germline-derived CDR1 and CDR2 are SEHNR and FQNEAQ (reference sequence). The chain's CDR3 is CASSRGSRELYEQYF. The CDR3 bases are TGTGCCAGCAGCCGGGGGAGCAGGGAGCTATACGAGCAGTACTTC.

V and J are TRBV12-3 or TRBV12-4 and TRBJ2-1; 8 bases line up with TRBD2. This CDR3 has 14 amino acids. The V segment lost 2 bases and the J segment 8 bases; nucleotides outside the gene matches: 5. CDR3: CASSLKRENYEQFF. CDR3 in DNA: TGTGCCAGCAGTTTAAAGCGGGAGAACTATGAGCAGTTCTTC.

This clonotype was picked up many times. The V gene is TRBV29-1, the J gene TRBJ1-2; D call uncertain. Germline CDR1 and CDR2: SQVTM and ANQGSEA. V lost 8 bases, J lost 0 bases, and 19 bases lay in between. The CDR3 runs to 15 residues. The CDR3 reads CSSQWREYTNYGYTF. For the CDR3, the DNA is TGCAGCTCTCAATGGAGGGAGTACACTAACTATGGCTACACCTTC.

This clonotype was seen repeatedly, ten times or more. The chain joins TRBV28 to TRBJ1-2; D not resolved. Germline V gene data show CDR1 as MDHEN and CDR2 as SYDVKM. The CDR3 is 14 residues long. The CDR3 loop is CLTRSRSPNYGYTF. CDR3 coding DNA: TGTCTTACACGGTCCCGGTCTCCTAACTATGGCTACACCTTC.

This clonotype was picked up many times. The CDR3 nucleotides are TGTGCCATCAGTGAAGGGGACAGCACAGATACGCAGTATTTT. This codes for CAISEGDSTDTQYF. The chain recombines TRBV10-3 with TRBJ2-3; D possibly uses TRBD1 or TRBD2 (5 bases each). From germline, CDR1 is ENHRY and CDR2 SYGVKD. This CDR3 is 14 amino acids long. Trimming stripped 3 bases from V and 0 bases from J, with 7 bases between.

This clonotype was seen repeatedly, ten times or more. The chain combines TRBV6-5 with TRBJ2-7, with 9 bases matching TRBD2. The CDR3 runs to 16 residues. V gave up 2 bases and J gave up 2 bases; unmatched junction bases: 7. Germline CDR1 is MNHEY and CDR2 is SVGAGI. This CDR3 is CASSYPSGRPPYEQYF. The CDR3, as DNA: TGTGCCAGCAGTTACCCAAGCGGGAGGCCACCCTACGAGCAGTACTTC.

This clonotype was seen repeatedly, ten times or more. The V and J genes are TRBV15 and TRBJ1-1; D is possibly TRBD1 (5 bases). The V end was cut by 2 bases, the J end by 3 bases, with 25 bases between. There are 19 residues in the CDR3. Germline loops: CDR1 LNHNV, CDR2 YYDKDF (reference sequence). The CDR3 reads CATSRSGTVTRVFDTEAFF. DNA for the CDR3: TGTGCCACCAGCAGATCCGGAACTGTAACCAGGGTATTTGACACTGAAGCTTTCTTT.

Ten or more counts support this clonotype. V is TRBV2 and J is TRBJ1-6, with a weak D call TRBD1 (6 bases). Trimming stripped 8 bases from V and 9 bases from J, with 14 bases between. The CDR3 covers 13 residues. Germline V gives CDR1 SNHLY, CDR2 FYNNEI. The CDR3: CASRAGASSPLHF. The CDR3 DNA sequence: TGTGCCAGCCGGGCAGGGGCTAGTTCACCCCTCCACTTT. Supplemented by reference TRBV2 and TRBJ1-6, the full variable domain reads EPEVTQTPSHQVTQMGQEVILRCVPISNHLYFYWYRQILGQKVEFLVSFYNNEISEKSEIFDDQFSVERPDGSNFTLKIRSTKLEDSAMYFCASRAGASSPLHFGNGTRLTVT.

In this sample, this clonotype turned up many times. The chain couples TRBV6-1 to TRBJ2-3; D gene unclear. Deletions cut 4 bases from V and 6 bases from J, with 11 bases between. CDR1 is MNHNS, CDR2 SASEGT, per germline. CDR3 length: 13 residues. The CDR3 here is CASSVFTRDTQYF. Here the CDR3 DNA reads TGTGCCAGCAGTGTGTTTACCAGGGATACGCAGTATTTT.

Many counts were recorded for this clonotype. J is TRBJ2-1 and V is TRBV2; TRBD1 might be the D (6 bases). CDR1 is SNHLY, CDR2 FYNNEI, per germline. The CDR3 length is 14 residues. Deletions cut 8 bases from V and 7 bases from J, with 18 bases between. This CDR3 reads CASVSARGRNEQFF. CDR3 nucleotides: TGTGCCAGCGTCTCGGCCAGGGGACGGAATGAGCAGTTCTTC. Full variable domain (outside the CDR3, taken from reference TRBV2 and TRBJ2-1): EPEVTQTPSHQVTQMGQEVILRCVPISNHLYFYWYRQILGQKVEFLVSFYNNEISEKSEIFDDQFSVERPDGSNFTLKIRSTKLEDSAMYFCASVSARGRNEQFFGPGTRLTVL.

This clonotype was observed many times. This chain joins TRBV5-1 and TRBJ1-1; TRBD1 might be the D (6 bases). Trimming took 3 bases from V and 0 from J, leaving 12 bases between them. This CDR3 has 15 amino acids. Germline-derived CDR1 and CDR2 are SGHRS and YFSETQ. In nucleotides, the CDR3 is TGCGCCAGCAGCTCAAACAGGGCCCTGAACACTGAAGCTTTCTTT. Translated, it gives CASSSNRALNTEAFF.

This clonotype was seen ten or more times. The genes are TRBV10-3 and TRBJ2-5; D is ambiguous. Trimming left V 2 bases short and J 4 bases short, with 8 bases between. CDR3 size: 13 residues. Germline V CDR1 and CDR2: ENHRY, SYGVKD. The CDR3 DNA follows: TGTGCCATCAGTGAGACAGCCTTAGAGACCCAGTACTTC. This codes for CAISETALETQYF.